This is a list of T cell receptor beta chains from one sample in a study of cytomegalovirus exposure and HLA in healthy donors. Repertoires were generated with immunoSEQ multiplex PCR, while TCRdb's copy carries only in-frame clones and drops some. The sample consists of about 110,000 clones, approximately 79% of them appearing once. The sequenced sample consisted of PBMCs. The receptors derive from a young man in good health and CMV-seropositive. The CDR3 runs from the conserved cysteine through the conserved F or W. A D gene is named only where the DNA matches it firmly. Clone size is not always given. Where it is, it says once, few, many or a class for expanded clones.

>TRBJ2-7|.|TRBV7-2|TRBD2
CASSSLVAGRTPYEQYF
TGTGCCAGCAGCTCGCTAGTAGCGGGGAGGACCCCTTACGAGCAGTACTTC
>TRBJ1-3|.|TRBV19|TRBD1
CASSIGQAYSGNTIYF
TGTGCCAGTAGTATCGGACAGGCTTACTCTGGAAACACCATATATTTT
>TRBJ2-3|.|TRBV7-3|TRBD2
CASSPAGASTDTQYF
TGTGCCAGCAGCCCAGCGGGGGCCTCCACAGATACGCAGTATTTT
>TRBJ2-3|.|TRBV6-6|.
CASSLTQGSTDTQYF
TGTGCCAGCAGTTTAACTCAGGGGAGCACAGATACGCAGTATTTT
>TRBJ1-1|once|TRBV28|TRBD1
CASSSSSTGRNTEAFF
TGTGCCAGCAGTAGTTCCTCGACAGGGAGGAACACTGAAGCTTTCTTT
>TRBJ2-3|few|TRBV18|.
CASSPGVDFYF
TGTGCCAGCTCACCGGGTGTGGACTTCTACTTT
>TRBJ1-4|.|TRBV2|.
CASNEQINEKLFF
TGTGCCAGCAACGAACAGATAAATGAAAAACTGTTTTTT
>TRBJ2-5|.|TRBV9|TRBD1
CASSQNRGVETRYF
TGTGCCAGCAGCCAGAACAGGGGGGTTGAGACCCGGTACTTC
>TRBJ1-6|few|TRBV14|TRBD1
CASSQGQGRYNSPLHF
TGTGCCAGCAGCCAAGGACAGGGGAGATATAATTCACCCCTCCACTTT
>TRBJ2-1|.|TRBV27|.
CASSLQHSSSYNEQFF
TGTGCCAGCAGTTTACAACACAGTAGCTCCTACAATGAGCAGTTCTTC
>TRBJ2-3|.|TRBV9|.
CASSVARGPTDTQYF
TGTGCCAGCAGCGTAGCGCGGGGTCCCACAGATACGCAGTATTTT
>TRBJ1-1|.|TRBV9|.
CASSVEGRNTEAFF
TGTGCCAGCAGCGTAGAGGGGCGGAACACTGAAGCTTTCTTT
>TRBJ2-3|.|TRBV13|TRBD2
CASSLGGGARDTQYF
TGTGCCAGCAGCTTAGGCGGGGGGGCCCGGGATACGCAGTATTTT
>TRBJ1-2|.|TRBV5-5|TRBD1
CASSRDRANYGYTF
TGTGCCAGCAGCAGGGACAGGGCGAACTATGGCTACACCTTC
>TRBJ1-2|once|TRBV7-9|TRBD1
CASSLRQGIYGYTF
TGTGCCAGCAGCTTAAGACAGGGAATCTATGGCTACACCTTC
>TRBJ2-7|.|TRBV5-1|.
CASSLGQATYEQYF
TGCGCCAGCAGCTTGGGGCAGGCAACCTACGAGCAGTACTTC
>TRBJ2-1|few|TRBV6-6|.
CASSYTGSNNEQFF
TGTGCCAGCAGTTACACAGGGTCGAACAATGAGCAGTTCTTC
>TRBJ2-1|.|TRBV30|.
CAWSRGIREQFF
TGTGCCTGGAGCCGGGGTATTCGCGAGCAGTTCTTC
>TRBJ2-2|.|TRBV27|.
CASHLGQRDKGTGELFF
TGTGCCAGCCACCTAGGGCAGCGGGACAAGGGGACCGGGGAGCTGTTTTTT
>TRBJ2-5|.|TRBV7-7|.
CASSPRGGEETQYF
TGTGCCAGCAGCCCCCGAGGAGGAGAAGAGACCCAGTACTTC
>TRBJ1-3|.|TRBV2|TRBD1
CASSPDRGRVGNTIYF
TGTGCCAGCAGTCCGGACAGGGGGCGTGTTGGAAACACCATATATTTT
>TRBJ2-7|.|TRBV5-4|.
CASSLFGDSYEQYF
TGTGCCAGCAGCTTGTTCGGAGACTCCTACGAGCAGTACTTC
>TRBJ1-2|.|TRBV7-9|TRBD1
CASSPGTGSMYGYTF
TGTGCCAGCAGCCCCGGGACAGGGTCGATGTATGGCTACACCTTC
>TRBJ2-3|.|TRBV7-9|TRBD2
CASSPRPGLATSSDTQYF
TGTGCCAGCAGCCCCAGACCGGGACTAGCAACTTCCTCCGATACGCAGTATTTT
>TRBJ2-5|.|TRBV7-2|TRBD2
CASSLGLAVGETQYF
TGTGCCAGCAGTCTGGGACTAGCGGTGGGAGAGACCCAGTACTTC
>TRBJ2-7|.|TRBV29-1|.
CSVEDPQGKEQYF
TGCAGCGTTGAAGATCCCCAGGGTAAGGAGCAGTACTTC
>TRBJ1-6|.|TRBV6-5|TRBD1
CASRKDRGAYSPLHF
TGTGCCAGCAGAAAGGACAGGGGTGCGTATTCACCCCTCCACTTT
>TRBJ2-7|.|TRBV9|TRBD1
CASSATGGREQYF
TGTGCCAGCAGCGCGACAGGGGGCCGCGAGCAGTACTTC
>TRBJ2-7|few|TRBV28|.
CASSLGTRGSSYEQYF
TGTGCCAGCAGTTTAGGCACGAGGGGGAGCTCCTACGAGCAGTACTTC